The clone carrying this TCR beta chain was seen more than once but under ten times. The antigen is unknown. The authors obtained over 95% purity in all sorted populations. The sample originates from a study of beta chain features in type 1 diabetes. Across the whole study: All samples yielded 85 million to 130 million examined sorted cells. Findings of the study overall: Relative to healthy donors, patients appeared to have naive, central memory and Treg TCRB repertoires that were more similar. Among type 1 diabetes patients, VDJ junctions had fewer insertions and more deletions.

The isolated RNA, all of it, was reverse transcribed, so expressed TCRB transcripts were what got sequenced. TCRdb's copy holds only in-frame clones and misses some; the assay was immunoSEQ multiplex PCR. The data show about 330,000 clones, with approximately 10% seen just once and under 0.02% held by the top ten. CDR3 length: 15 amino acids. V gave up 4 bases and J gave up 2 bases, with 15 bases separating them. Germline CDR1 is SGHDT and CDR2 is YYEEEE. Sequenced sample: naive CD4+ T cells from blood. The chain carries TRBV5-6 and TRBJ2-5; D gene ambiguous. The clonotype was recovered from a woman aged 25 to 39 in good health. CDR3 sequence (DNA): TGTGCCAGCAGCAAAATAATGGCATCTCAAGAGACCCAGTACTTC. Amino acid sequence: CASSKIMASQETQYF. Based on the CDR3 plus reference TRBV5-6 and TRBJ2-5, the full variable domain is DAGVTQSPTHLIKTRGQQVTLRCSPKSGHDTVSWYQQALGQGPQFIFQYYEEEERQRGNFPDRFSGHQFPNYSSELNVNALLLGDSALYLCASSKIMASQETQYFGPGTRLLVL.